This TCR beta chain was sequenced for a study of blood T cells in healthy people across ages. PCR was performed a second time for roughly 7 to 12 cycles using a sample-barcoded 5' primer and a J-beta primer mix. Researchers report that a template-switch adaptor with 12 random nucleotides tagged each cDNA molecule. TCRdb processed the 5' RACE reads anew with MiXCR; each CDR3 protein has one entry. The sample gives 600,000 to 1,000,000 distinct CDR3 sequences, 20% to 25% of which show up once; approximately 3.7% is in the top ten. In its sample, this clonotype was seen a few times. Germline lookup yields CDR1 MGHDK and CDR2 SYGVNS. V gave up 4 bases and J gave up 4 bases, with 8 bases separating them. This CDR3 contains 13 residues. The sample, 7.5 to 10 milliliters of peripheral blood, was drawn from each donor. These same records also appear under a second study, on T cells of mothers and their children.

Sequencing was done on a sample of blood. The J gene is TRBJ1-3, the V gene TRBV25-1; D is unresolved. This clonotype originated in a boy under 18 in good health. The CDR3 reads CASSVLGGNTIYF. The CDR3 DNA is TGTGCCAGCAGTGTCCTGGGCGGAAACACCATATATTTT.